Sequencing of this TCR beta chain was carried out in a study of T cell repertoires in cytomegalovirus infection (dated by TCRdb to between 2017 and 2020). Looking at the study overall: Alongside well-studied HLA-B-restricted epitopes, the peptide stimulations were aimed at recently identified HLA-C-restricted CMV epitopes, whose presentation resists viral immunomodulation. Donor HLA type was relevant to the analysis, because carriage of CMV infection together with the matching HLA type was indicated by public TCR beta signatures. The research as a whole found: In the ex vivo response, HLA-C-restricted CMV-specific TCR beta clonotypes were dominant, and in two of eight donors the single most frequent clonotype came from this HLA-C-restricted group. In both this cohort and an independent cohort of several hundred donors, the cumulative frequency of public TCR beta family members distinguished carriers of CMV infection plus the relevant HLA type.

The germline V gene supplies CDR1 SGHTA and CDR2 FQGNSA. From the cysteine up to the phenylalanine, the CDR3 has a length of 14 residues. CDR3 DNA only is kept here, 42 bases in frame from base 1. Cut back by 10 bases and 2 bases, the V and J ends lie 17 bases apart. Sequenced on an Illumina HiSeq 1500. TCRdb reanalyzed the raw reads on its own, using fastp at Q25 for trimming and MiXCR for clone calling, and kept in-frame beta chains. Each record represents a unique CDR3 protein, reported with the most common genes and DNA among its rows. Recorded for this sample are 900,000 to 950,000 distinct CDR3 sequences; 31% of them occurred a single time. The biggest ten clones account for roughly 13% of the sample. As regards this clonotype: What antigen it recognizes has not been identified. The record has no base qualities; no much larger clone is one base away.

The sample's treatment or condition, from its label and the paper: in vitro stimulation with specific CMV peptide epitopes to enrich CMV-specific T cells. The clonotype comes from a human donor in good health (CMV status not recorded). Some clones in this sample may be carry-over from other donors' samples. The sequence links TRBV7-2 to TRBJ1-2, and the D gene may be TRBD1, 5 bases matching. The sequences come from cultured CD8+ T cells from PBMCs, collected from culture after CMV antigen stimulation. The CDR3 protein is CANSPPGRNYGYTF. In nucleotide form, the sequence is TGTGCCAACAGTCCACCGGGACGGAACTATGGCTACACCTTC.